This T cell receptor beta chain was recorded in a study of early T cells in non-severe SARS-CoV-2 infection (dated by TCRdb to about 2021). Background on the whole study: Because TCR sequencing relied on bulk RNA taken from unsorted whole blood, pairing of alpha and beta chains was not possible. The investigation overall reported the following: Matching against VDJdb was skewed toward anti-spike CD8 responses, likely underestimated virus-specific expansions, and missed private and CD4 specificities.

There are 15 amino acids in the CDR3, from cysteine to phenylalanine inclusive. Only the CDR3 portion is preserved as DNA: 45 bases, with reading frame beginning at the first base. Cut back by 4 bases and 4 bases, the V and J ends lie 16 bases apart. According to the germline V gene, CDR1 reads SGHVS and CDR2 reads FQNEAQ. There are a few counts of this clonotype. Its antigen is not yet known. Base qualities are not recorded, but no much larger clone differs from it by a single base. Set within a cohort of healthcare workers in London, UK, this nested case-control study involved weekly PCR testing of nasopharyngeal swabs along with blood sampling. Healthcare workers were recruited between 23 and 31 March 2020, during the week of the UK lockdown, and were followed weekly for up to about 15 weeks. Library construction relied on 5' RACE. The listed sequencing device is NextSeq 500. Unique molecular identifiers were attached to individual cDNA molecules in the TCR library protocol so that sequencing error and PCR bias could be corrected. TCR alpha and beta chains were both sequenced, and the abundances of alpha and beta sequences in each sample were closely correlated with each other. On the authors' methods: Decombinator V4 was used to annotate TCR sequences for V gene, J gene and CDR3. Expanded TCRs were defined as changing significantly between any two time points under a Poisson model with p below 0.0001. TCR abundances were normalised to the total number of TCRs sequenced in each sample and reported as counts per million. MAIT TCRs were defined by TRAV1-2 paired with TRAJ12, TRAJ20 or TRAJ33, and iNKT TCRs by TRAV10 paired with TRAJ18. VDJdb, accessed 1 November 2021, was searched for CMV, EBV and SARS-CoV-2 annotated TCRs, with TCRs annotated for multiple antigens excluded. TCRdb redid the processing of the public reads, applying fastp at Q25 and MiXCR, and retained in-frame beta chains. When rows share a CDR3 protein, they turn into one entry using the most common DNA and genes. TCRdb assigned the V and J calls; the authors' analysis was not used. Within this sample are about 99,000 distinct CDR3 sequences, with around 16% of them counted one time only. The biggest ten clones account for about 1.3% of the sample.

The sequence was collected from an adult who was a healthcare worker with PCR-confirmed SARS-CoV-2 infection or an uninfected control (not recorded which). The chain is assembled from TRBV7-8 and TRBJ2-5; the best D guess is TRBD2, with 6 bases matching. Material: whole blood. The DNA sequence is as follows: TGTGCCAGCAGCTCTCGGGACTTGGGAATAGAGACCCAGTACTTC. This yields the protein CASSSRDLGIETQYF.